Following are 31 T cell receptor beta chains from one sample sequenced in a study of T cell responses to AZD1222 COVID-19 vaccine. TCRdb's table, derived via immunoSEQ multiplex PCR, lists solely in-frame clones and lacks some. The sample carries 120,000 to 150,000 clones, about 91% recorded once. The sample in question was peripheral blood, obtained on day 0 of AZD1222 vaccination. These receptors were collected from an adult in good health.

This chain joins TRBV5-3 and TRBJ2-3, with a tentative D call TRBD2 (5 bases). TRBV5-3 is reported as an ORF; its role is uncertain. V dropped 0 bases and J dropped 5 bases, with 28 bases sitting between them. This CDR3 comprises 20 residues. In nucleotides, the CDR3 is TGTGCCAGAAGCTTGGGGTCCACACCCCAACTAGGCCGGTTTTTAGATACGCAGTATTTT. Protein product: CARSLGSTPQLGRFLDTQYF.

The table lists this clone with a count of one. This chain connects TRBV4-1 to TRBJ1-4; D call uncertain. The germline V and J ends were trimmed by 1 base and 1 base, with 10 bases remaining between them. CDR1 is MGHRA and CDR2 is YSYEKL in the germline V gene. The CDR3 totals 16 residues. CDR3 bases: TGCGCCAGCAGCCAAGCTGGGAGAGTAACTAATGAAAAACTGTTTTTT. It yields the protein CASSQAGRVTNEKLFF.

The chain joins TRBV7-9 to TRBJ1-1, with 9 nucleotides matching TRBD1. Germline CDR1 SEHNR, CDR2 FQNEAQ (reference sequence). The CDR3 runs 14 residues. With 6 bases clipped from V and 3 bases from J, the junction kept 5 bases outside the gene matches. CDR3 coding DNA: TGTGCCAGCAGGGCTAGGGACAGGGACACTGAAGCTTTCTTT. It codes for CASRARDRDTEAFF.

The J gene is TRBJ1-4, the V gene TRBV10-3; 7 nucleotides agree with TRBD1. The CDR3 runs to 14 residues. Germline loops: CDR1 ENHRY, CDR2 SYGVKD. The V gene end was trimmed by 3 bases and the J gene end by 8 bases; junction bases not matched to a gene: 6. The CDR3 loop reads CAISDRGKREKLFF. The CDR3 DNA is TGTGCCATCAGTGACAGGGGGAAAAGGGAAAAACTGTTTTTT.

This clone was counted once. This chain connects TRBV3-1 (or the pseudogene TRBV3-2) to TRBJ1-2, with TRBD1 matching over 9 bases. The ends lost 4 bases at V and 4 bases at J; junction bases unmatched: 7. Germline V gene lookup returns CDR1 LGHDT and CDR2 YNNKEL (reference sequence). This CDR3 is built from 15 residues. The CDR3 DNA sequence: TGTGCCAGCAGCCCCGGACAGGGGTTTCTCTATGGCTACACCTTC. As protein: CASSPGQGFLYGYTF.

The chain recombines TRBV2 with TRBJ2-2, with D uncertain. The CDR3 loop spans 15 amino acids. The germline V gene has CDR1 SNHLY and CDR2 FYNNEI. V dropped 4 bases and J dropped 8 bases, with 17 bases sitting between them. The CDR3 spells CASSAPFPAKGELFF. DNA of the CDR3: TGTGCCAGCAGTGCCCCCTTTCCGGCGAAAGGGGAGCTGTTTTTT. Full variable domain (remainder filled in from reference TRBV2 and TRBJ2-2): EPEVTQTPSHQVTQMGQEVILRCVPISNHLYFYWYRQILGQKVEFLVSFYNNEISEKSEIFDDQFSVERPDGSNFTLKIRSTKLEDSAMYFCASSAPFPAKGELFFGEGSRLTVL.

This chain uses TRBV10-3 with TRBJ1-5; D unresolved. Trimming removed 3 bases from V and 1 base from J, with 13 bases in between. The CDR3 is 16 amino acids. The germline CDR1 and CDR2 sequences are ENHRY and SYGVKD. The CDR3 is CAISDGVLGSNQPQHF. CDR3 in DNA: TGTGCCATCAGTGACGGCGTGCTCGGGAGCAATCAGCCCCAGCATTTT.

This clone was detected a few times. The CDR3 sequence is CASSLGYRNTEAFF. CDR3 DNA sequence: TGTGCCAGCAGCTTAGGCTACAGGAACACTGAAGCTTTCTTT. V usage is TRBV7-2 and J usage is TRBJ1-1; D ambiguous. The CDR3 runs to 14 residues. The ends were cut back, 1 base at V and 1 base at J, with 7 bases in the middle. CDR1 and CDR2 (germline): SGHTA, FQGNSA.

The rearrangement uses TRBV4-1 and TRBJ2-7; TRBD1 agrees at 9 bases. This CDR3 is built from 15 residues. V lost 1 base and J lost 2; bases outside the gene matches: 3. CDR1 and CDR2 from the germline V gene are MGHRA and YSYEKL. The CDR3 protein is CASSQAGTGPYEQYF. As DNA, the CDR3 is TGCGCCAGCAGCCAAGCAGGGACAGGGCCCTACGAGCAGTACTTC.

The J gene is TRBJ1-1, the V gene TRBV19; TRBD1 is a possible D gene (5 bases). CDR3 length: 16 residues. Looked up from germline, CDR1 is LNHDA and CDR2 is SQIVND (reference sequence). This CDR3 is CASQLLGLGPGAEAFF. The CDR3 DNA reads as TGTGCTTCACAACTTCTGGGGTTGGGGCCTGGTGCCGAAGCTTTCTTT.

The gene calls are TRBV6-5 and TRBJ1-2; perhaps TRBD1 as D (6 bases). This CDR3 has 12 residues. V was shortened by 6 bases and J by 3 bases, with 8 bases between the two germline ends. The germline V gene encodes CDR1 MNHEY and CDR2 SVGAGI. The CDR3: CASRDSYYGYTF. Here the CDR3 DNA reads TGTGCCAGCAGGGACAGCTACTATGGCTACACCTTC.

This sequence joins TRBV30 and TRBJ1-2; D remains unclear. The CDR3 length is 11 residues. Germline values: CDR1 GTSNPN, CDR2 SVGIG (reference sequence). V shed 3 bases and J shed 7 bases, with 9 bases lying between them. CDR3 region: CAWRTGFGYTF. The CDR3 nucleotides are TGTGCCTGGAGAACTGGGTTTGGCTACACCTTC. Using reference TRBV30 and TRBJ1-2 for the parts outside the CDR3, the full variable domain is SQTIHQWPATLVQPVGSPLSLECTVEGTSNPNLYWYRQAAGRGLQLLFYSVGIGQISSEVPQNLSASRPQDRQFILSSKKLLLSDSGFYLCAWRTGFGYTFGSGTRLTVV.

This chain connects TRBV24-1 to TRBJ2-6; no firm D call. V was pared by 8 bases and J by 3 bases, with 13 bases between. Per germline, CDR1 KGHDR and CDR2 SFDVKD. The CDR3 is 15 residues long. CDR3 protein: CATKGSTDGANVLTF. The CDR3 DNA follows: TGTGCCACCAAAGGATCAACGGATGGGGCCAACGTCCTGACTTTC.

The gene calls are TRBV6-6 and TRBJ1-2; D possibly corresponds to TRBD1 (6 bases). V lost 6 bases and J 0 bases, leaving 17 bases between the germline ends. The CDR3 is made up of 16 amino acids. CDR1 and CDR2 from the germline V gene are MNHNY and SVGAGI (reference sequence). The CDR3 coding sequence is TGTGCCAGCAGGGGGGGGACACCGGATTCTAACTATGGCTACACCTTC. Amino acid sequence: CASRGGTPDSNYGYTF.

The CDR3 DNA is TGTGCCAGCAGCCTAGGACTTTATAGCAATCAGCCCCAGCATTTT. The encoded protein is CASSLGLYSNQPQHF. The J gene is TRBJ1-5, the V gene TRBV7-2; D ambiguous. Germline values: CDR1 SGHTA, CDR2 FQGNSA. V dropped 5 bases and J dropped 0 bases, with 11 bases sitting between them. The CDR3 is 15 amino acids. Supplemented by reference TRBV7-2 and TRBJ1-5, the full variable domain reads GAGVSQSPSNKVTEKGKDVELRCDPISGHTALYWYRQSLGQGLEFLIYFQGNSAPDKSGLPSDRFSAERTGGSVSTLTIQRTQQEDSAVYLCASSLGLYSNQPQHFGDGTRLSIL.

The genes are TRBV7-2 and TRBJ2-7, with 9 bases fitting TRBD1. V lost 0 bases to trimming and J lost 3 bases; unmatched junction nucleotides: 9. From germline, CDR1 is SGHTA and CDR2 FQGNSA. The CDR3 has 17 residues. In DNA form, the CDR3 reads TGTGCCAGCAGCTTAGCGCTCGGACAGGGGTTAGGCTACGAGCAGTACTTC. It specifies CASSLALGQGLGYEQYF.

The gene calls are TRBV9 and TRBJ2-1; 8 positions match TRBD2. CDR3 size: 14 residues. Trimming removed 3 bases from V and 4 bases from J; junction bases left unmatched: 3. The germline gives CDR1 SGDLS, CDR2 YYNGEE. The DNA of the CDR3 is TGTGCCAGCAGCGCTACTAGCGGTTACAATGAGCAGTTCTTC. Its protein product is CASSATSGYNEQFF. Combining the CDR3 with reference TRBV9 and TRBJ2-1 gives the whole variable domain DSGVTQTPKHLITATGQRVTLRCSPRSGDLSVYWYQQSLDQGLQFLIQYYNGEERAKGNILERFSAQQFPDLHSELNLSSLELGDSALYFCASSATSGYNEQFFGPGTRLTVL.

This chain uses TRBV5-5 with TRBJ1-2, with TRBD1 matching over 8 bases. The trim removed 2 bases at V and 3 bases at J, leaving 3 bases unmatched. The CDR3 contains 14 residues. The germline V gene encodes CDR1 SGHKS and CDR2 YYEKEE (reference sequence). The CDR3 loop reads CASSLQGVDYGYTF. CDR3 coding DNA: TGTGCCAGCAGCTTACAGGGGGTGGACTATGGCTACACCTTC.

This clone came up once. V usage is TRBV9 and J usage is TRBJ1-2; TRBD1 matches 7 bases. CDR1 and CDR2 from the germline V gene are SGDLS and YYNGEE. The CDR3 totals 14 residues. V was clipped by 3 bases and J by 4 bases; unmatched bases: 6. The CDR3 DNA reads as TGTGCCAGCAGCGAGGGACAGTCGAGCTATGGCTACACCTTC. Translated, it gives CASSEGQSSYGYTF.

CDR3 loop: CASSVYEEPSGAFF. CDR3 sequence (DNA): TGTGCCAGCAGCGTATATGAGGAACCCTCGGGAGCTTTCTTT. The chain recombines TRBV9 with TRBJ1-1; D is unresolved. CDR1 is SGDLS and CDR2 is YYNGEE in the germline V gene. The CDR3 covers 14 residues. Trimming shortened V by 1 base and J by 10 bases, and 17 bases separated the two germline ends. Looking up the rest from reference TRBV9 and TRBJ1-1 gives the full variable domain: DSGVTQTPKHLITATGQRVTLRCSPRSGDLSVYWYQQSLDQGLQFLIQYYNGEERAKGNILERFSAQQFPDLHSELNLSSLELGDSALYFCASSVYEEPSGAFFGQGTRLTVV.

CDR3 sequence: CASSEPIGQGVYEQFF. The CDR3 nucleotides are TGCGCCAGCAGCGAACCGATTGGACAGGGGGTCTATGAGCAGTTCTTC. This chain joins TRBV4-1 and TRBJ2-1, with 10 positions matching TRBD1. This CDR3 is built from 16 residues. Trimming removed 5 bases from V and 8 bases from J; junction bases left unmatched: 12. Germline assignment: CDR1 MGHRA and CDR2 YSYEKL.

The chain combines TRBV6-5 with TRBJ1-3, with 10 bases lining up with TRBD1. Trimming removed 6 bases from V and 3 bases from J; junction bases left unmatched: 5. Germline CDR1 MNHEY, CDR2 SVGAGI. The CDR3 spans 15 residues. The CDR3: CASRRTGGSGNTIYF. The DNA of the CDR3 is TGTGCCAGCAGAAGGACAGGGGGTAGTGGAAACACCATATATTTT.

The chain has TRBV3-1 (or the pseudogene TRBV3-2) and TRBJ2-2; TRBD1 agrees at 10 bases. Germline V gives CDR1 LGHDT, CDR2 YNNKEL (reference sequence). There are 16 residues in the CDR3. V lost 7 bases, J lost 2 bases, and 7 bases stayed unmatched. Here the CDR3 DNA reads TGTGCCAGCATCCGGGGACAGGGGTCTAACACCGGGGAGCTGTTTTTT. This gives the protein CASIRGQGSNTGELFF.

The chain carries TRBV28 and TRBJ2-7; D perhaps matches TRBD1 (6 bases). The CDR3 contains 17 residues. Germline lookup yields CDR1 MDHEN and CDR2 SYDVKM. V lost 4 bases and J lost 7, with 26 bases in between. CDR3 protein: CASSSQTSGHPRGEQYF. The CDR3 coding sequence is TGTGCCAGCAGTTCCCAGACCTCGGGACACCCCCGAGGAGAGCAGTACTTC.

The CDR3 DNA reads as TGTGCCAGCAGCGTCAGGGCCGGGAACACTGAAGCTTTCTTT. It is translated as CASSVRAGNTEAFF. The V gene is TRBV7-9, the J gene TRBJ1-1; TRBD1 is a possible D gene (5 bases). Germline lookup yields CDR1 SEHNR and CDR2 FQNEAQ (reference sequence). CDR3 length: 14 amino acids. V dropped 5 bases and J dropped 1 base, with 11 bases sitting between them.

The chain is built from TRBV15 and TRBJ2-1; weak D call: TRBD1 (5 bases). V was shortened by 4 bases and J by 9 bases, with 16 bases between the two germline ends. Germline CDR1 LNHNV, CDR2 YYDKDF (reference sequence). This CDR3 is built from 14 residues. This chain's CDR3 is CATSTAGLRREQFF. CDR3 sequence (DNA): TGTGCCACCAGCACCGCAGGGCTCCGGCGTGAGCAGTTCTTC.

The gene calls are TRBV28 and TRBJ1-1, with no clear D. The CDR3 extends over 10 amino acids. The germline V and J ends were trimmed by 6 bases and 1 base, with 0 bases remaining between them. The germline V gene has CDR1 MDHEN and CDR2 SYDVKM. CDR3 nucleotide sequence: TGTGCCAGCAGGAACACTGAAGCTTTCTTT. Translation: CASRNTEAFF.

The chain combines TRBV5-8 with TRBJ2-2; D call uncertain. The CDR3 spans 16 residues. The V end lost 4 bases, the J end lost 0 bases, and 13 bases lay between the germline ends. The germline V gene has CDR1 SGHTS and CDR2 YDEGEE. The CDR3 DNA reads as TGTGCCAGCAGCCGACAACTTGGAGCGAACACCGGGGAGCTGTTTTTT. Its protein product is CASSRQLGANTGELFF.

This clone was observed once. V gene TRBV7-2 combines with J gene TRBJ2-5; 15 positions agree with TRBD2. The ends lost 0 bases at V and 3 bases at J; junction bases unmatched: 2. The CDR3 contains 17 residues. Germline V gene lookup returns CDR1 SGHTA and CDR2 FQGNSA. This CDR3 reads CASSLAGTSGGKETQYF. The CDR3 nucleotides are TGTGCCAGCAGCTTAGCCGGGACTAGCGGGGGGAAAGAGACCCAGTACTTC.

This clone was seen at least ten times. The rearrangement uses TRBV7-9 and TRBJ2-7; a possible D gene is TRBD2 (6 bases). The germline V and J ends were trimmed by 2 bases and 6 bases, with 20 bases remaining between them. The V gene's germline CDR1 is SEHNR and CDR2 FQNEAQ (reference sequence). This CDR3 is 16 amino acids long. Written as DNA, the CDR3 is TGTGCCAGCAGCTTATTCGGGGGACCTAGGACGTTCGAGCAGTACTTC. Residues: CASSLFGGPRTFEQYF.

The CDR3: CASSPRQGAEWSYGYTF. As DNA, the CDR3 is TGTGCCAGCTCACCTAGACAGGGGGCGGAGTGGAGCTATGGCTACACCTTC. The V gene is TRBV18, the J gene TRBJ1-2; 10 bases match TRBD1. V lost 3 bases, J lost 4 bases, and 11 bases stayed unmatched. Germline values: CDR1 KGHSH, CDR2 LQKENI. The CDR3 covers 17 residues.